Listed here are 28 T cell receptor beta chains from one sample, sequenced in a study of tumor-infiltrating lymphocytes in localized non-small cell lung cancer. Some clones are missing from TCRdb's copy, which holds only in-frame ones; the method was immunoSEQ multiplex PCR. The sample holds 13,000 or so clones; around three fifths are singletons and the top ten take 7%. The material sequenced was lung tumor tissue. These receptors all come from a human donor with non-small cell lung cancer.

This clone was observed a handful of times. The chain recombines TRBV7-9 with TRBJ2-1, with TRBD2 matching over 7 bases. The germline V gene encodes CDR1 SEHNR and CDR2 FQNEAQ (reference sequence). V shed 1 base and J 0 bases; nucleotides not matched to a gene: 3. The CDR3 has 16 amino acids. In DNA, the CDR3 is TGTGCCAGCAGCTTAGTGGGAGGGAGCTCCTACAATGAGCAGTTCTTC. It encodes CASSLVGGSSYNEQFF.

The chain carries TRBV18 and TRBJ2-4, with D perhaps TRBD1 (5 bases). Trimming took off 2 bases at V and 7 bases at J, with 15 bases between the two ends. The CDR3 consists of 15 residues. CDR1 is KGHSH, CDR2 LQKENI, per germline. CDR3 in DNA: TGTGCCAGCTCACCAGGGGCGGCGAAAATCAACATTCAGTACTTC. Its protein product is CASSPGAAKINIQYF.

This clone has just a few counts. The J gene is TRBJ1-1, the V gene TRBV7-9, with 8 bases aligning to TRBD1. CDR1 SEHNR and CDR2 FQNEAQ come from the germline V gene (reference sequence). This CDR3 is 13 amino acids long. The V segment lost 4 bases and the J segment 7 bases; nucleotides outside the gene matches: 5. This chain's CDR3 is CASSWGQDLEAFF. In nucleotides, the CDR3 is TGTGCCAGCAGCTGGGGACAGGACCTTGAAGCTTTCTTT.

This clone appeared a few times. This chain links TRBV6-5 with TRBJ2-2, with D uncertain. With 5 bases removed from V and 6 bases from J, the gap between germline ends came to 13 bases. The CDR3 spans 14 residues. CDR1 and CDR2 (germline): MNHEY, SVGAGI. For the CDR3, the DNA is TGTGCCAGCAGTACCGACATATGGTCCGGGGAGCTGTTTTTT. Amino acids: CASSTDIWSGELFF.

The CDR3 sequence: CASSEGGQGNTEAFF. The CDR3 DNA reads as TGTGCCAGCAGTGAGGGAGGGCAGGGGAACACTGAAGCTTTCTTT. This rearrangement joins TRBV6-6 to TRBJ1-1; the D gene is possibly TRBD1 (5 bases). Trimming cost V 5 bases and J 1 base, with 14 bases left between them. The CDR3 consists of 15 residues. Germline CDR1 MNHNY, CDR2 SVGAGI (reference sequence).

The CDR3 loop is CASSHPTSGISDTQYF. As DNA, the CDR3 is TGTGCCAGCAGCCACCCCACTAGCGGTATTTCGGATACGCAGTATTTT. The rearrangement links TRBV7-9 to TRBJ2-3; 8 nucleotides align to TRBD2. Germline values: CDR1 SEHNR, CDR2 FQNEAQ (reference sequence). CDR3 length: 16 residues. J was trimmed by 6 bases and V by 5 bases; bases with no gene match: 13.

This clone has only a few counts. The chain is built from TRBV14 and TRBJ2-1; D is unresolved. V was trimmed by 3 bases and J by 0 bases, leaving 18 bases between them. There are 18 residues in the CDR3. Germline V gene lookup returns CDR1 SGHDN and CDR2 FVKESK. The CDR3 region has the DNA TGTGCCAGCAGCCACAAGGCGAGTGTGGAGAGCTCCTACAATGAGCAGTTCTTC. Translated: CASSHKASVESSYNEQFF.

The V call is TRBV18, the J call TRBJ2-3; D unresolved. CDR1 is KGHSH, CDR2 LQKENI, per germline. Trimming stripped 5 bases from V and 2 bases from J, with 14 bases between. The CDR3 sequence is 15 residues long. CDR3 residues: CASSNGFEFTDTQYF. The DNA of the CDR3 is TGTGCCAGCTCAAACGGATTCGAGTTCACAGATACGCAGTATTTT.

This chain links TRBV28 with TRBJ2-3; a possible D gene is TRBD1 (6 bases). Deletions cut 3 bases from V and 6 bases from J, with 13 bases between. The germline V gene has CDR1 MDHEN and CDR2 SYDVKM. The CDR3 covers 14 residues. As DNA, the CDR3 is TGTGCCAGCAGTTTGGGGGCAGGAGTGGATACGCAGTATTTT. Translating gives CASSLGAGVDTQYF.

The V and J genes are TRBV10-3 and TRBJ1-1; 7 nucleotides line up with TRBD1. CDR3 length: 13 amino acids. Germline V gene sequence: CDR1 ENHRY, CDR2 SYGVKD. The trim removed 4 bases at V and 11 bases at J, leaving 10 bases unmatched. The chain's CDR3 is CAISVQDREGAFF. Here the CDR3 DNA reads TGTGCCATCAGTGTTCAAGACAGGGAGGGGGCTTTCTTT.

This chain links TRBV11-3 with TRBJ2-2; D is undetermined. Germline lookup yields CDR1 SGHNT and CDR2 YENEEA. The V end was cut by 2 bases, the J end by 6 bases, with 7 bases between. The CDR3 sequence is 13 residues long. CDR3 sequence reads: CASSLTSAGELFF. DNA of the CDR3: TGTGCCAGCAGCTTAACCTCGGCCGGGGAGCTGTTTTTT.

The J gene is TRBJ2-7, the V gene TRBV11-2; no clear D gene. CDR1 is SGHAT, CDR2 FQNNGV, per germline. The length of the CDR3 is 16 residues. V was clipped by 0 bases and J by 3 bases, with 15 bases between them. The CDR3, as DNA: TGTGCCAGCAGCTTAGATCGTCGGACCACAATCTACGAGCAGTACTTC. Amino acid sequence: CASSLDRRTTIYEQYF.

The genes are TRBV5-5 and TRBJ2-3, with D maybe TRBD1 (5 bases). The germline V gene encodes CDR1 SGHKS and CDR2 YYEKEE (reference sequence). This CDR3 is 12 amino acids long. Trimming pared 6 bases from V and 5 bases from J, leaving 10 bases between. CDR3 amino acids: CASNRYGDTQYF. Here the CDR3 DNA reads TGTGCCAGCAACAGGTATGGAGATACGCAGTATTTT. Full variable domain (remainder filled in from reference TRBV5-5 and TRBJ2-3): DAGVTQSPTHLIKTRGQQVTLRCSPISGHKSVSWYQQVLGQGPQFIFQYYEKEERGRGNFPDRFSARQFPNYSSELNVNALLLGDSALYLCASNRYGDTQYFGPGTRLTVL.

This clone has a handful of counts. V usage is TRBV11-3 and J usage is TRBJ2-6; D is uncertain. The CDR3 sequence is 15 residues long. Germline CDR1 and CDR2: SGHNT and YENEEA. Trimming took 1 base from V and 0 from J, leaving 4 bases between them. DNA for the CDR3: TGTGCCAGCAGCTTAGGGAACTCTGGGGCCAACGTCCTGACTTTC. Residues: CASSLGNSGANVLTF.

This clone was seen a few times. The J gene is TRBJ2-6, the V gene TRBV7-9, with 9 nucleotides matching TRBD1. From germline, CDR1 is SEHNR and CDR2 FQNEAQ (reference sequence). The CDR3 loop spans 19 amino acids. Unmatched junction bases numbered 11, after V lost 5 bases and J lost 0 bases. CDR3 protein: CASSRDRAPQISGANVLTF. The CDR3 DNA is TGTGCCAGCAGCAGGGACAGGGCTCCTCAGATCTCTGGGGCCAACGTCCTGACTTTC.

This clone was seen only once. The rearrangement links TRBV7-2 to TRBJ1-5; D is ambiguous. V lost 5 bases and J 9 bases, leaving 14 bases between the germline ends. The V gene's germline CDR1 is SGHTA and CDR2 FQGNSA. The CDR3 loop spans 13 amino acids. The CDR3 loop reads CASSPDTGGPQHF. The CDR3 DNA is TGTGCCAGCAGCCCAGACACCGGAGGGCCCCAGCATTTT.

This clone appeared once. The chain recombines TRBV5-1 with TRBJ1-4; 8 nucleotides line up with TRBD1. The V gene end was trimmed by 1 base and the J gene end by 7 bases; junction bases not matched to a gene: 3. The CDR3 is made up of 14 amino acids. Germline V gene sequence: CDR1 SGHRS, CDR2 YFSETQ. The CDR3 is CASSLTGGSEKLFF. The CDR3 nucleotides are TGCGCCAGCAGCTTGACAGGGGGGAGTGAAAAACTGTTTTTT.

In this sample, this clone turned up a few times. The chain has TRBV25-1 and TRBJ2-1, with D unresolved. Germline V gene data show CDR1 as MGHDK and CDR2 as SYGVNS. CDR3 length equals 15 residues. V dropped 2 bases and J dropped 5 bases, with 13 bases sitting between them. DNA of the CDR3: TGTGCCAGCAGTGAAGGGGTTAGGGCTGACAATGAGCAGTTCTTC. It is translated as CASSEGVRADNEQFF.

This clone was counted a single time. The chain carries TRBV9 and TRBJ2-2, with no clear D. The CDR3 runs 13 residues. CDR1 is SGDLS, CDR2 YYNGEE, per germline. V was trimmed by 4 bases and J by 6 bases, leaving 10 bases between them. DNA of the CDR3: TGTGCCAGCAGCCCTAGATACGCCGGGGAGCTGTTTTTT. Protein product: CASSPRYAGELFF. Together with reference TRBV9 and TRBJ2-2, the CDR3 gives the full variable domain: DSGVTQTPKHLITATGQRVTLRCSPRSGDLSVYWYQQSLDQGLQFLIQYYNGEERAKGNILERFSAQQFPDLHSELNLSSLELGDSALYFCASSPRYAGELFFGEGSRLTVL.

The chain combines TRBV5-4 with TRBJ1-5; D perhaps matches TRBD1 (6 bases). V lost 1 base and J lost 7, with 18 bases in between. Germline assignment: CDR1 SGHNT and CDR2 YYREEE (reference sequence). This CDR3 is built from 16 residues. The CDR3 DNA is TGTGCCAGCAGCTTGTCACAGGGAAGAAAGAGGCAGCCCCAGCATTTT. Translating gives CASSLSQGRKRQPQHF.

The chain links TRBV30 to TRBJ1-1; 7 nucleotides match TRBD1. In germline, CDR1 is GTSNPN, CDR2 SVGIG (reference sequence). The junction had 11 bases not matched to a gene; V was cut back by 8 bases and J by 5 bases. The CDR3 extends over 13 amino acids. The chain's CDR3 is CAGFRQGNTEAFF. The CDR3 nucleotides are TGTGCCGGATTTCGACAGGGTAATACTGAAGCTTTCTTT.

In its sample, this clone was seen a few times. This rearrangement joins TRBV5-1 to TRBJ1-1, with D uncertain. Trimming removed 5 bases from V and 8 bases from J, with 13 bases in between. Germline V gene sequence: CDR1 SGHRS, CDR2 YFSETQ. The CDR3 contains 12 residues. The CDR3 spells CASRSNPKEAFF. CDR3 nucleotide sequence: TGCGCCAGCAGATCTAATCCGAAAGAAGCTTTCTTT.

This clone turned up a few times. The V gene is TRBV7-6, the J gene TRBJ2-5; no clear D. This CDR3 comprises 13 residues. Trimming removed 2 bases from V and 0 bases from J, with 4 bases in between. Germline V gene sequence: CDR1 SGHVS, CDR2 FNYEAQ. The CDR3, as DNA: TGTGCCAGCAGCTTAACGCACCAAGAGACCCAGTACTTC. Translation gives CASSLTHQETQYF.

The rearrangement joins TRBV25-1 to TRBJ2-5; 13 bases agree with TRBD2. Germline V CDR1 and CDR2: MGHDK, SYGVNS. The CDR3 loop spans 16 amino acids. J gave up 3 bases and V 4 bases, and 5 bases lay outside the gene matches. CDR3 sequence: CASSAWTSGSKETQYF. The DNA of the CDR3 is TGTGCCAGCAGTGCCTGGACTAGCGGGAGTAAAGAGACCCAGTACTTC.

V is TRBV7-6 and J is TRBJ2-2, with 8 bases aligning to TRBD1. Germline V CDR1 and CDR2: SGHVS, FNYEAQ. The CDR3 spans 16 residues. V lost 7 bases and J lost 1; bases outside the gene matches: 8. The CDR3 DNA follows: TGTGCCAGCACCCCTCCCGGGACAGGGAACACCGGGGAGCTGTTTTTT. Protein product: CASTPPGTGNTGELFF.

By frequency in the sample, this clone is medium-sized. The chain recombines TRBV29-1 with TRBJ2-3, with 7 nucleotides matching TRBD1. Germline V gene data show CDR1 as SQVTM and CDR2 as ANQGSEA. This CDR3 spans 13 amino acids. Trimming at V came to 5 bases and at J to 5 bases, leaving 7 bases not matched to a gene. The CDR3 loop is CSVQTGNRDTQYF. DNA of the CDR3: TGCAGCGTTCAGACAGGGAATCGAGATACGCAGTATTTT.

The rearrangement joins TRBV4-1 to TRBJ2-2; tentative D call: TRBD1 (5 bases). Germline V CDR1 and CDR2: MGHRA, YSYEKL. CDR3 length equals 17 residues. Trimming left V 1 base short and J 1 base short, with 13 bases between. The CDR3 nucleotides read TGCGCCAGCAGCCAAGCAGGCAGCAGGGAGAACACCGGGGAGCTGTTTTTT. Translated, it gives CASSQAGSRENTGELFF.

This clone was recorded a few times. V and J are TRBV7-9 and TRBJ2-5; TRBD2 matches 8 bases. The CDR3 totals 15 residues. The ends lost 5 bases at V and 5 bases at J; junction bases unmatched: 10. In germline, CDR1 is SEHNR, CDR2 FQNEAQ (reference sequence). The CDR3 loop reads CASSQPGLGIETQYF. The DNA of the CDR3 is TGTGCCAGCAGCCAGCCGGGACTAGGGATCGAGACCCAGTACTTC.